One T cell receptor beta chain is described in this entry. V was trimmed by 8 bases and J by 1 base, leaving 11 bases between them. This CDR3 has 13 residues. The germline gives CDR1 SGHTA, CDR2 FQGTGA. The sample comes from a study of control samples from healthy donors and cancer patients. The data were produced by immunoSEQ multiplex PCR, yet TCRdb's version contains in-frame clones alone and is incomplete. In the table there are about 110,000 clones, over 75% of which are singletons. V and J are TRBV7-3 and TRBJ1-1; D call uncertain. The sample taken for sequencing was PBMCs. This receptor was identified in an older woman with lung cancer. CDR3 amino acids: CASRGHTNTEAFF. In DNA form, the CDR3 reads TGTGCCAGCCGTGGGCACACGAACACTGAAGCTTTCTTT.